One sample yielded the 10 T cell receptor beta chains listed below, sequenced in a study of immune characterization of retroperitoneal liposarcoma. Each CDR3 protein gets one entry after TCRdb re-called the PCR reads with MiXCR. The sample lists 1,500 to 2,500 distinct CDR3 sequences, roughly a quarter occurring once. Sequenced sample: tumor tissue. These receptors originate from a female donor with retroperitoneal liposarcoma.

As for this clonotype: Being one base from a much bigger clone, this may be a read error. The CDR3 nucleotides are TGTGTCAGCGGGGAGGGACTAGCGGGCCCCGATACGCAGTATTTT. This sequence encodes CVSGEGLAGPDTQYF. The rearrangement links TRBV6-9 to TRBJ2-3; 12 nucleotides match TRBD2. This CDR3 region has 15 residues. CDR1 and CDR2 from the germline V gene are MNHGY and SVAAGI.

CDR3 sequence (DNA): TGTGCCAGCAGCTTAGTATTAGCGGTTTCCTACAATGAGCAGTTCTTC. Amino acids: CASSLVLAVSYNEQFF. The chain combines TRBV7-2 with TRBJ2-1; perhaps TRBD2 as D (6 bases). Germline-derived CDR1 and CDR2 are SGHTA and FQGNSA. The CDR3 runs to 16 residues. V lost 1 base and J lost 1, with 11 bases in between. The whole variable domain, filled in from reference TRBV7-2 and TRBJ2-1, reads GAGVSQSPSNKVTEKGKDVELRCDPISGHTALYWYRQSLGQGLEFLIYFQGNSAPDKSGLPSDRFSAERTGGSVSTLTIQRTQQEDSAVYLCASSLVLAVSYNEQFFGPGTRLTVL.

This clonotype was seen more than once but under ten times. A single base separates this from a much larger clone, so it may be a read error. The rearrangement joins TRBV7-6 to TRBJ2-1; TRBD2 is a possible D gene (6 bases). The end of the DNA fits TRBJ2-7 better, so the J call may be wrong. The CDR3 has 13 amino acids. Per germline, CDR1 SGHVS and CDR2 FNYEAQ. The chain's CDR3 is CASSLGTNNEQYF. Here the CDR3 DNA reads TGTGCCAGCAGCTTAGGGACTAACAATGAGCAGTACTTC.

The chain is built from TRBV27 and TRBJ2-1; weak D call: TRBD2 (5 bases). V shed 3 bases and J shed 4 bases, with 13 bases lying between them. The CDR3 totals 15 residues. Germline V gives CDR1 MNHEY, CDR2 SMNVEV (reference sequence). In DNA form, the CDR3 reads TGTGCCAGCAGTTTCGTCGGGAAAGGATACAATGAGCAGTTCTTC. Translating gives CASSFVGKGYNEQFF.

In its sample, this clonotype is medium-sized. The V and J genes are TRBV7-2 and TRBJ2-3, with D possibly TRBD2 on 5 matching bases. CDR1 is SGHTA and CDR2 is FQGNSA in the germline V gene. The V and J ends lost 4 bases and 0 bases respectively, with 14 bases between them. The CDR3 length is 16 residues. CDR3 nucleotides: TGTGCCAGCAGCTCACAGCGGACTCTAAGCACAGATACGCAGTATTTT. Amino acid sequence: CASSSQRTLSTDTQYF.

By frequency in the sample, this clonotype is medium-sized. V usage is TRBV7-6 and J usage is TRBJ2-5; TRBD2 aligns across 7 bases. The trim removed 0 bases at V and 2 bases at J, leaving 0 bases unmatched. CDR3 length: 14 amino acids. The germline CDR1 and CDR2 sequences are SGHVS and FNYEAQ. CDR3 region: CASSLAGGQETQYF. The CDR3 DNA is TGTGCCAGCAGCTTAGCGGGAGGGCAAGAGACCCAGTACTTC.

This clonotype was counted only a few times. This chain links TRBV10-2 with TRBJ2-7; D is possibly TRBD1 or TRBD2 (5 bases each). The V and J ends lost 0 bases and 2 bases respectively, with 8 bases between them. The CDR3 covers 14 residues. CDR1 WSHSY and CDR2 SAAADI come from the germline V gene. CDR3 region: CASSESLGPYEQYF. For the CDR3, the DNA is TGCGCCAGCAGTGAGTCCTTGGGACCCTACGAGCAGTACTTC.

By sample share, this clonotype is medium-sized. The chain recombines TRBV6-1 with TRBJ2-4; TRBD1 aligns across 10 bases. Matching the DNA end better, TRBJ2-5 makes the J call doubtful. In germline, CDR1 is MNHNS, CDR2 SASEGT. The CDR3 loop spans 15 amino acids. CDR3 nucleotide sequence: TGTGCCAGCAGTGCCTGGACAGGGGGTGCGGAGACCCAGTACTTC. Amino acid sequence: CASSAWTGGAETQYF.

Relative to its sample, this clonotype is medium-sized. This chain connects TRBV6-1 to TRBJ2-1, with 7 bases fitting TRBD2. The DNA end is more similar to TRBJ2-7, so the J call may be wrong. Per the germline V gene, CDR1 is MNHNS and CDR2 is SASEGT. The CDR3 covers 13 residues. CDR3 nucleotide sequence: TGTGCCAGCCGTAGGGCGGGAGAGGTGGAGCAGTACTTC. Translation: CASRRAGEVEQYF.

This clonotype was seen more than once but under ten times. The V gene is TRBV11-2, the J gene TRBJ2-2; a weak D match, TRBD2 (6 bases). The germline CDR1 and CDR2 sequences are SGHAT and FQNNGV. V lost 7 bases, J lost 6 bases, and 9 bases lay in between. The CDR3 totals 12 residues. The chain's CDR3 is CASTIAAGELFF. CDR3 nucleotide sequence: TGTGCCAGCACCATAGCGGCCGGGGAGCTGTTTTTT.